A selection of T cell receptor beta chains follows, all from one sample in a study of cytomegalovirus exposure and HLA in healthy donors. TCRdb's table, derived via immunoSEQ multiplex PCR, lists solely in-frame clones and lacks some. The sample lists approximately 270,000 clones; more than 75% were seen once. The source material was PBMCs. The receptors derive from a man aged 18-30 years in good health and CMV-seropositive. Each CDR3 is given with its conserved first and last residue. A D gene is named only where the DNA matches it firmly. Rows may omit the clone size; those that give it use once, few, many or a size class.

CDR3aa,CDR3nt,j_gene,abundance,d_gene,v_gene
CASTRTSGTYEQFF,TGTGCCAGCACAAGGACTAGCGGGACCTATGAGCAGTTCTTC,TRBJ2-1,-,TRBD2,TRBV2
CASSLFGGQDEKLFF,TGCGCCAGCAGCTTGTTTGGGGGGCAGGATGAAAAACTGTTTTTT,TRBJ1-4,-,-,TRBV5-1
CASSLLLAGRGAHEQYF,TGTGCCAGCAGCTTGCTGCTAGCGGGAAGGGGGGCCCACGAGCAGTACTTC,TRBJ2-7,-,TRBD2,TRBV5-6
CASSSTGWPSNEQFF,TGTGCCAGCAGTTCGACAGGGTGGCCTTCGAATGAGCAGTTCTTC,TRBJ2-1,-,TRBD1,TRBV27
CSGIDRSSYEQYF,TGCAGCGGGATCGACAGGTCATCCTACGAGCAGTACTTC,TRBJ2-7,-,-,TRBV29-1
CANSTKDSLNYGYTF,TGTGCCAACTCCACTAAGGACAGTCTTAACTATGGCTACACCTTC,TRBJ1-2,few,-,TRBV19
CASSLAQVDTQYF,TGTGCCAGCAGCTTAGCGCAGGTCGATACGCAGTATTTT,TRBJ2-3,once,-,TRBV7-9
CASSSTPSSYNEQFF,TGTGCCAGCAGCTCGACTCCAAGCTCCTACAATGAGCAGTTCTTC,TRBJ2-1,-,-,TRBV13
CASSFRYNEQFF,TGTGCCAGCAGCTTCCGTTACAATGAGCAGTTCTTC,TRBJ2-1,-,-,TRBV28
CASRRGLGQGNSNYGYTF,TGTGCCAGCAGGCGCGGACTGGGACAGGGGAATAGTAACTATGGCTACACCTTC,TRBJ1-2,-,TRBD1,TRBV2
CASSLLNTEAFF,TGTGCCAGCAGCTTACTCAACACTGAAGCTTTCTTT,TRBJ1-1,-,-,TRBV7-8
CALSVAGPTEAFF,TGTGCCTTATCGGTGGCAGGGCCCACTGAAGCTTTCTTT,TRBJ1-1,-,-,TRBV30
CASSLSNRELTQETQYF,TGCGCCAGCAGCTTGAGTAATAGAGAGTTAACCCAAGAGACCCAGTACTTC,TRBJ2-5,-,-,TRBV5-1
CASSEALGGWDGYTF,TGTGCCAGCAGTGAAGCTTTGGGGGGATGGGATGGCTACACCTTC,TRBJ1-2,-,-,TRBV6-1
CASSYTAWRGYTF,TGTGCCAGCAGTTACACGGCCTGGAGAGGCTACACCTTC,TRBJ1-2,-,-,TRBV6-5
CASGLVGVKNTGELFF,TGTGCTAGTGGTTTGGTAGGAGTTAAGAACACCGGGGAGCTGTTTTTT,TRBJ2-2,-,-,TRBV12-5
CASSEEGTDENEQFF,TGTGCCAGCAGTGAAGAAGGAACGGACGAGAATGAGCAGTTCTTC,TRBJ2-1,-,-,TRBV2
CASSYYTGELFF,TGTGCCAGCAGCTACTACACCGGGGAGCTGTTTTTT,TRBJ2-2,-,-,TRBV6-6
CASSSSQGAKNIQYF,TGTGCCAGCAGCTCGTCACAGGGGGCCAAAAACATTCAGTACTTC,TRBJ2-4,-,TRBD1,TRBV5-4
CSVSVDRVEQYF,TGCAGCGTTTCTGTTGACAGGGTCGAGCAGTACTTC,TRBJ2-7,-,TRBD1,TRBV29-1
CSSRGQDTQYF,TGCAGCAGCCGGGGCCAGGATACGCAGTATTTT,TRBJ2-3,-,-,TRBV29-1
CASSLNRGVAFF,TGTGCCAGCAGCCTCAACAGGGGGGTCGCTTTCTTT,TRBJ1-1,once,TRBD1,TRBV7-9
CASSGSLDGYTEAFF,TGTGCCAGCAGCGGGTCTTTGGACGGGTACACTGAAGCTTTCTTT,TRBJ1-1,once,-,TRBV9
CASSLLWDSYEQYF,TGTGCCAGCAGCTTATTATGGGACTCCTACGAGCAGTACTTC,TRBJ2-7,-,-,TRBV7-2
CAIQPKTVHHGYTF,TGTGCCATCCAACCGAAGACAGTCCATCACGGCTACACCTTC,TRBJ1-2,-,-,TRBV2
CARSRPYGKNEQFF,TGTGCCCGGAGTCGCCCCTACGGGAAGAATGAGCAGTTCTTC,TRBJ2-1,-,-,TRBV30
CSVSGVSTNEKLFF,TGCAGCGTGAGCGGGGTTTCAACTAATGAAAAACTGTTTTTT,TRBJ1-4,-,-,TRBV29-1
CASSSRQYYEQYF,TGTGCCAGCAGTTCAAGACAGTACTACGAGCAGTACTTC,TRBJ2-7,-,-,TRBV27
CASSETSGVDEQFF,TGTGCCAGCAGTGAGACTAGCGGGGTGGATGAGCAGTTCTTC,TRBJ2-1,-,TRBD2,TRBV6-4
CASSIQLFYEQYF,TGTGCCAGTAGTATACAGTTATTCTACGAGCAGTACTTC,TRBJ2-7,-,-,TRBV19
CASILSGTSYNEQFF,TGTGCCAGCATCCTCAGCGGGACCTCCTACAATGAGCAGTTCTTC,TRBJ2-1,-,TRBD2,TRBV27
CASSVGAYNEQFF,TGTGCCAGCAGCGTAGGGGCTTACAATGAGCAGTTCTTC,TRBJ2-1,-,-,TRBV9
CASSIGSTGGGQPQHF,TGTGCCAGTAGTATTGGGTCGACAGGGGGGGGTCAGCCCCAGCATTTT,TRBJ1-5,-,TRBD1,TRBV19
CASSVDGGYGYTF,TGTGCCAGCAGCGTAGATGGAGGCTATGGCTACACCTTC,TRBJ1-2,-,-,TRBV9
CASSSFVGYEQYF,TGTGCCAGCAGTTCCTTCGTGGGCTACGAGCAGTACTTC,TRBJ2-7,-,-,TRBV27
CASSGYRDRNNEQFF,TGTGCCAGCAGTGGCTACCGGGACAGAAACAATGAGCAGTTCTTC,TRBJ2-1,-,TRBD1,TRBV25-1
CASTGGGNTEQYF,TGTGCCAGCACGGGGGGAGGTAATACCGAGCAGTACTTC,TRBJ2-7,-,TRBD2,TRBV7-9
CASSVFLLSSYNEQFF,TGTGCCAGCAGTGTTTTCCTCCTCAGCTCCTACAATGAGCAGTTCTTC,TRBJ2-1,-,-,TRBV6-1
CASSSGLAGVTDTQYF,TGTGCCAGCAGTTCCGGACTAGCGGGAGTGACAGATACGCAGTATTTT,TRBJ2-3,-,TRBD2,TRBV4-2
CASSPQVGTTLNYGYTF,TGCGCCAGCAGCCCCCAGGTCGGGACTACCCTTAACTATGGCTACACCTTC,TRBJ1-2,-,-,TRBV4-1
CSVEQGMRFF,TGCAGCGTGGAACAGGGAATGCGGTTCTTC,TRBJ2-1,-,-,TRBV29-1
CASSFSGTGANYGYTF,TGTGCCAGCAGCTTTTCCGGGACAGGGGCCAACTATGGCTACACCTTC,TRBJ1-2,once,TRBD1,TRBV11-2
CASSLAHNEQFF,TGTGCCAGCAGCTTAGCTCACAATGAGCAGTTCTTC,TRBJ2-1,-,-,TRBV7-2
CASSERELSTDTQYF,TGTGCCAGCAGTGAAAGGGAATTGAGCACAGATACGCAGTATTTT,TRBJ2-3,-,-,TRBV2
CASSVASYGYTF,TGTGCCAGCAGTGTTGCGTCATATGGCTACACCTTC,TRBJ1-2,-,-,TRBV6-1
CASSPSTGSETQYF,TGCGCCAGCAGCCCTTCGACAGGGTCGGAGACCCAGTACTTC,TRBJ2-5,-,TRBD1,TRBV5-1
CASSQGGTGSYEQYF,TGTGCCAGCAGTCAGGGGGGGACAGGCTCCTACGAGCAGTACTTC,TRBJ2-7,-,-,TRBV6-6
CASSIGTEAFF,TGTGCCAGCAGTATTGGCACTGAAGCTTTCTTT,TRBJ1-1,-,-,TRBV25-1
CASSQGGGEPQHF,TGCGCCAGCAGCCAGGGGGGGGGTGAGCCCCAGCATTTT,TRBJ1-5,-,-,TRBV4-3
CASSIDPPRESHYNEQFF,TGTGCCAGTAGTATAGACCCCCCCCGGGAATCCCACTACAATGAGCAGTTCTTC,TRBJ2-1,-,-,TRBV19
CASSSLAVSSYEQYF,TGTGCCAGCAGTTCCCTAGCGGTATCCTCCTACGAGCAGTACTTC,TRBJ2-7,-,TRBD2,TRBV28
CASSLYLVNQPQHF,TGTGCCAGCAGTTTATATCTTGTCAATCAGCCCCAGCATTTT,TRBJ1-5,few,-,TRBV28
CASSGTAQETQYF,TGCGCCAGCTCCGGGACAGCACAAGAGACCCAGTACTTC,TRBJ2-5,-,TRBD1,TRBV5-1
CASSLSPGGAIGKLFF,TGCGCCAGCAGCTTGAGTCCAGGGGGCGCGATAGGGAAACTGTTTTTT,TRBJ1-4,-,TRBD1,TRBV5-1
CASRTGMNTEAFF,TGTGCCAGCAGGACAGGGATGAACACTGAAGCTTTCTTT,TRBJ1-1,-,TRBD1,TRBV27
CASSSNGAPYEQYF,TGTGCCAGCAGCTCTAACGGGGCCCCGTACGAGCAGTACTTC,TRBJ2-7,-,-,TRBV7-9